The clone carrying this TCR beta chain was seen many times. Antigen: not known. These data are taken from a study of T cells in Graves' hyperthyroidism and ophthalmopathy. Overall study context: Before treatment of any kind, peripheral blood was taken at initial diagnosis. Whole-study findings and limits: Blood shared most expanded thyroid clonotypes above 0.001.

Hyperthyroidism in the patients, aged 18 to 65, was newly diagnosed and under 2 months in duration. The sample of blood was obtained at first hyperthyroidism diagnosis (before any ophthalmopathy symptoms). Germline CDR1 reads SGHNT; CDR2 reads YENEEA. This CDR3 has 14 amino acids. V lost 1 base and J 10 bases, leaving 11 bases between the germline ends. Amplification of TCR beta CDR3 regions used RNA as the template. HTBI primers were used for first-round RT-PCR of the TCR CDR3. Each CDR3 protein gets one entry after TCRdb re-called the multiplex PCR reads with MiXCR. The table shows 280,000 or so distinct CDR3 sequences, with around 25% occurring only once.

Material for sequencing was blood. The TCR comes from a man in his forties with Graves' hyperthyroidism that later progressed to Graves' ophthalmopathy. This chain joins TRBV11-3 and TRBJ1-6; D is undetermined. CDR3 region: CASSLGGFDSPLHF. Here the CDR3 DNA reads TGTGCCAGCAGCTTAGGAGGGTTCGACTCACCCCTCCACTTT.